The T cell receptor beta chain under discussion was sequenced for a study of shared clonotypes between healthy human individuals. Study results and limitations: Across a handful of donors, naive CD4 shared around 5.4%, naive CD8 more than 3%, memory CD4 roughly 2.1%, memory CD8 more than 0.35%. Generation probabilities of non-shared clonotypes were lower (relative to those shared by all four donors).

Naive CD4+ cells were CD45RA-selected; the remaining cells were memory. To note about this clone: The antigen is unknown.

In the source study's methods: ImmunoSEQ output held junction-only sequences without quality scores, so filtering differed. Sequencing used immunoSEQ multiplex PCR; TCRdb keeps in-frame clones, though not all of them. The V and J calls and clone size were taken over from that table, and D and trimming were inferred from the DNA. The data hold roughly 1.4 million clones, with approximately 98.5% observed a single time. Input material: naive CD4+ T cells sorted from blood. Subset defined: CD45RA+ positively selected. This receptor was taken from a man aged 30-40 years in good health.

The DNA of the CDR3 is TGCAGCGTCCAGGGAGCGGGAGGGCCAACAGATACGCAGTATTTT. Amino acids: CSVQGAGGPTDTQYF. V gene TRBV29-1 combines with J gene TRBJ2-3; 10 positions match TRBD2. CDR3 length equals 15 residues. The ends lost 6 bases at V and 3 bases at J; junction bases unmatched: 9. Germline V lookup: CDR1 SQVTM, CDR2 ANQGSEA.